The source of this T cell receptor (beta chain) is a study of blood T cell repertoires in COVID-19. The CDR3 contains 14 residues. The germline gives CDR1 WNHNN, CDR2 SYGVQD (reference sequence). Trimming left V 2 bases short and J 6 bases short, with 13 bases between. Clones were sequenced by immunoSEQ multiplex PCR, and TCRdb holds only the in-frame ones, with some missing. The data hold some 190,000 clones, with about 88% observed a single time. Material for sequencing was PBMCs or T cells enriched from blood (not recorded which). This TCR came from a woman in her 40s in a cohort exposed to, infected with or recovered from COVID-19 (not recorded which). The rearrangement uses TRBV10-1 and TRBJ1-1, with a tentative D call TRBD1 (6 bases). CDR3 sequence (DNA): TGCGCCAGCAGTGAGCTCCCGGGGGGCTCTGAAGCTTTCTTT. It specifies CASSELPGGSEAFF.